This TCR beta chain was recorded in a study of blood T cell repertoires in COVID-19. This CDR3 spans 15 amino acids. The germline V and J ends were trimmed by 3 bases and 6 bases, with 18 bases remaining between them. Looked up from germline, CDR1 is WSHSY and CDR2 is SAAADI. The assay was immunoSEQ multiplex PCR, and TCRdb's table has in-frame clones only and misses some. The data show tens of thousands of clones, roughly 84% seen once. Sequences were obtained from peripheral blood. The receptor was derived from a man between 60 and 75 years old with COVID-19, enrolled during active disease. The V gene is TRBV10-2, the J gene TRBJ2-7; possible D gene TRBD1, 7 bases. The CDR3, as DNA: TGCGCCAGCAGTGACATCAGGGGGGATCTCTCCGAGCAGTACTTC. It translates to CASSDIRGDLSEQYF.